These 5 T cell receptor beta chains originate from one sample sequenced in a study of glioma-infiltrating T cells after dendritic cell vaccination. The data were produced by immunoSEQ multiplex PCR, yet TCRdb's version contains in-frame clones alone and is incomplete. The sample lists 45,000 to 60,000 clones, roughly 80% occurring once. Time point noted: after dendritic cell vaccination, including at tumor progression/relapse. The source was blood, collected after dendritic cell vaccination. The receptors shown here come from a human donor with glioblastoma.

The chain carries TRBV30 and TRBJ2-1, with TRBD2 identical over 14 bases. CDR1 is GTSNPN, CDR2 SVGIG, per germline (reference sequence). The CDR3 consists of 14 residues. With V trimmed by 5 bases and J by 10 bases, 7 bases remained unmatched. CDR3 nucleotides: TGTGCCTGGGGACTAGCGGGGGGTAGCGGGGAGCAGTTCTTC. This translates into CAWGLAGGSGEQFF.

The CDR3 DNA is TGTGCCAGCAACCTAGCGGGGAGCTCCTACAATGAGCAGTTCTTC. Amino acids: CASNLAGSSYNEQFF. The chain links TRBV9 to TRBJ2-1; 9 nucleotides match TRBD2. The CDR3 loop spans 15 amino acids. From germline, CDR1 is SGDLS and CDR2 YYNGEE. Trimming cost V 6 bases and J 0 bases; bases outside gene matches: 4.

The gene calls are TRBV19 and TRBJ1-6, with D possibly matching TRBD1 (6 bases). The V end lost 9 bases, the J end lost 9 bases, and 27 bases lay between the germline ends. The CDR3 runs to 17 residues. Germline loops: CDR1 LNHDA, CDR2 SQIVND (reference sequence). The CDR3 reads CASRLFYQGKVGSPLHF. CDR3 bases: TGTGCCAGCCGACTCTTCTACCAGGGGAAGGTCGGTTCACCCCTCCACTTT.

The chain combines TRBV4-1 with TRBJ2-1; 8 bases map to TRBD2. The CDR3 sequence is 17 residues long. The germline gives CDR1 MGHRA, CDR2 YSYEKL. Trimming removed 2 bases from V and 5 bases from J; junction bases left unmatched: 11. The chain's CDR3 is CASSQPRGGPAHNEQFF. The CDR3 coding sequence is TGCGCCAGCAGCCAACCCCGGGGGGGGCCAGCCCACAATGAGCAGTTCTTC.

The rearrangement links TRBV10-1 to TRBJ1-2; 9 bases agree with TRBD1. This CDR3 is 13 amino acids long. Germline V gene lookup returns CDR1 WNHNN and CDR2 SYGVQD (reference sequence). The V gene end was trimmed by 5 bases and the J gene end by 8 bases; junction bases not matched to a gene: 6. For the CDR3, the DNA is TGCGCCAGCAGTCCACAGGGGGCCTGGGGCTACACCTTC. It encodes CASSPQGAWGYTF.